The source of this T cell receptor (beta chain) is a study of blood T cell repertoires in COVID-19. Background on the study: COVID-19 samples, acute and convalescent, were from the United States, Italy and Spain. Nucleic acid was either cDNA or gDNA, and it came from T cells, B-cell-depleted T cells, or PBMCs.

Under the authors' procedure: Estimated nucleated cell counts came from reference gene primer amplification. Libraries were prepared by immunoSEQ multiplex PCR; TCRdb keeps only in-frame clonotypes and omits some of them. That table is the source of V, J and clone size, and D and trimming were worked out from the DNA. Here the sample spans fewer than 300,000 clones, around 78% being singletons. Source material: peripheral blood. This receptor was taken from a woman in her seventies with active or convalescent COVID-19.

CDR3 DNA: TGTGCCAGCTCACCCCTGGGACAGGGGGCACCTGAGGCCATCTCTGGAAACACCATATATTTT. It specifies CASSPLGQGAPEAISGNTIYF. The rearrangement links TRBV18 to TRBJ1-3, with 12 bases aligning to TRBD1. Germline V gene data show CDR1 as KGHSH and CDR2 as LQKENI. Trimming at V came to 3 bases and at J to 0 bases, leaving 15 bases not matched to a gene. The CDR3 loop spans 21 amino acids.